This T cell receptor (beta chain) was recovered during a study of PD-1 blockade in classical Hodgkin lymphoma. Time point denoted: cycle 4 day 1 (C4D1), after 5 to 7 weeks of nivolumab. Brentuximab vedotin exposure varied among the patients, all of whom had relapsed after autologous stem cell transplantation. Best responses included complete response and partial response; otherwise, the best response was progressive disease. Points from the study as a whole: By C4D1, diversity of CD4+ TCRs had risen significantly, whereas that of CD8+ TCRs had not.

The table came from immunoSEQ multiplex PCR; TCRdb's copy has only in-frame clones and leaves some out. The sample gives some 45,000 clones, about 77% of which show up once; roughly a third is in the top ten. Regarding this clone: Its specificity is unknown.

The V gene lost 4 bases and the J gene lost 2 bases, with 12 bases spanning the gap. This CDR3 is built from 15 residues. Germline CDR1 is MNHNY and CDR2 is SVGAGI (reference sequence). The sample here was peripheral blood mononuclear cells (PBMCs), taken before the fourth cycle of nivolumab. The chain carries TRBV6-6 and TRBJ1-3; weak D call: TRBD1 (5 bases). This TCR was sampled from a human donor with classical Hodgkin lymphoma. CDR3 in DNA: TGTGCCAGCAGTTCGGACATACTTACTGGAAACACCATATATTTT. As protein: CASSSDILTGNTIYF.